The source of this TCR beta chain is a study of T-cell reconstitution after alpha-beta-depleted transplantation in children. Study results and caveats: Diversity and T-cell counts at one year after transplant derived mostly from new T cells. Alpha-beta T cells present about two months after transplant were reported to originate from several hundred expanded graft clones. Day-60 TCRbeta diversity that was high in some patients was derived from surviving recipient T cells and thymic progenitors.

V was shortened by 1 base and J by 1 base, with 13 bases between the two germline ends. CDR3 length equals 16 residues. Germline loops: CDR1 SGHNT, CDR2 YENEEA. Construction of the TCRbeta library involved unique molecular identifiers. One entry per CDR3 protein results from TCRdb running MiXCR on the PCR reads. The table records around 580,000 distinct CDR3 sequences, 20% to 25% of them present only once. The sample holds many counts of this clonotype. What it binds is unknown. This receptor was obtained from a boy under two years old who had a stem cell transplant for acute myeloid leukemia, so the T cells may come from the graft donor. This specimen consisted of PBMCs, mostly from graft donor cells, obtained 360 days after TCRalphabeta/CD19-depleted stem cell transplant. J is TRBJ1-2 and V is TRBV11-3, with D possibly matching TRBD1 (5 bases). CDR3 residues: CASSLAPGTDNYGYTF. CDR3 coding DNA: TGTGCCAGCAGCTTAGCTCCCGGGACTGATAACTATGGCTACACCTTC.